This T cell receptor (beta chain) was recovered during a study of blood T cell repertoires in COVID-19. Study in general: The United States, Italy and Spain were the sources of the acute and convalescent COVID-19 samples. PBMCs, B-cell-depleted T cells, or T cells were the source of the cDNA or gDNA that made up the material.

V lost 4 bases and J lost 6, with 19 bases in between. This CDR3 has 16 amino acids. Germline CDR1 SGHTA, CDR2 FQGNSA. As processed by the authors: Nucleated cell number was recorded as an estimate derived from reference gene primer amplification. Profiled with immunoSEQ multiplex PCR; TCRdb holds only in-frame clones, not every one. Clone size and the V and J calls come from that table; the DNA yielded D and trimming. The data show about 220,000 clones, 80% seen once. The TCR sequence derives from a human donor in a cohort sampled during active COVID-19. Input material: peripheral blood. This chain uses TRBV7-2 with TRBJ1-3, with D possibly TRBD1 on 6 matching bases. The CDR3 DNA reads as TGTGCCAGCAGCTCCCCAGGACAGTTTCCCTTAAACACCATATATTTT. Translated: CASSSPGQFPLNTIYF.